This is a list of T cell receptor beta chains from one sample in a study of cytomegalovirus exposure and HLA in healthy donors. Profiling relied on immunoSEQ multiplex PCR, and the TCRdb table lists in-frame clones only, not all of them. Found here are tens of thousands of clones, roughly 80% of them singletons; the top ten hold roughly 2.9%. The specimen sequenced was PBMCs. All receptors come from a young woman in good health and CMV-seronegative. Each CDR3 is given with its conserved first and last residue. The D gene is left open where the match is weak. The size of a clone is reported for some rows only, either as once, few or many, or as a class for expanded clones.

V gene	CDR3 length	D gene	J gene	clone size	CDR3 DNA	CDR3 protein
TRBV7-2	15	NA	TRBJ2-7	NA	TGTGCCAGCAGCTTAGCTGGATCGGGACATCACGAGCAGTACTTC	CASSLAGSGHHEQYF
TRBV7-6	17	NA	TRBJ2-3	NA	TGTGCCAGCAGCTTAGACAACGGGGTTTCTAGCACAGATACGCAGTATTTT	CASSLDNGVSSTDTQYF
TRBV18	14	NA	TRBJ2-7	few	TGTGCCAGCTCACCACAGGAGACCTCCTACGAGCAGTACTTC	CASSPQETSYEQYF
TRBV6-5	13	NA	TRBJ2-7	NA	TGTGCCAGCAGTGGGACTGTCTCCTACGAGCAGTACTTC	CASSGTVSYEQYF
TRBV10-3	15	TRBD1	TRBJ1-2	NA	TGTGCCATCAGTGATAGACAGGGAACCAACTATGGCTACACCTTC	CAISDRQGTNYGYTF
TRBV6-5	15	NA	TRBJ1-5	NA	TGTGCCAGCAGTTACTCAGGCACAGGGTTTCAGCCCCAGCATTTT	CASSYSGTGFQPQHF
TRBV6-1	14	TRBD1	TRBJ1-6	once	TGTGCCAGCAGAGACCGGGACAGCCCTTCACCCCTCCACTTT	CASRDRDSPSPLHF
TRBV6-5	14	NA	TRBJ2-7	NA	TGTGCCAGCAGTTACAGGCGCTCGGGTCACGAGCAGTACTTC	CASSYRRSGHEQYF
TRBV7-9	17	NA	TRBJ1-2	NA	TGTTCCAGCAGCTTCACCATACCCCAAACAGATAACTATGGCTACACCTTC	CSSSFTIPQTDNYGYTF
TRBV15	17	NA	TRBJ2-5	NA	TGTGCCACCAGCAGAGATCGAGGCTTAGTGTACCAAGAGACCCAGTACTTC	CATSRDRGLVYQETQYF
TRBV27	11	NA	TRBJ2-5	NA	TGTGCCAGCAGTTTATCCCGAGTCCATTACTTC	CASSLSRVHYF
TRBV4-3	14	NA	TRBJ1-3	NA	TGCGCCAGCAGCCAAGATCTTTATGGAAACACCATATATTTT	CASSQDLYGNTIYF
TRBV6-5	11	NA	TRBJ1-1	NA	TGTGCCAGCATGGGGGGGACTGAAGCTTTCTTT	CASMGGTEAFF
TRBV5-8	12	NA	TRBJ2-7	once	TGTGCCAGCAGCGCATACGGGGACGAGCAGTACTTC	CASSAYGDEQYF
TRBV11-2	16	TRBD1	TRBJ2-7	NA	TGTGCCAGCAGCCGCCCAGGACAGGGGGACACCTACGAGCAGTACTTC	CASSRPGQGDTYEQYF
TRBV19	13	NA	TRBJ2-7	NA	TGTGCCAGTAGTATGCAGGGCACCTACGAGCAGTACTTC	CASSMQGTYEQYF
TRBV6-5	13	NA	TRBJ2-2	NA	TGTGCCAGCAGTTACTCCCGGGCCGGGGAGCTGTTTTTT	CASSYSRAGELFF
TRBV7-9	13	NA	TRBJ1-1	NA	TGTTCCAGCAGCTTAGACGGGAACACTGAAGCTTTCTTT	CSSSLDGNTEAFF
TRBV30	14	TRBD1	TRBJ1-5	NA	TGTGCCTGGAGCCGGGACAGGGAAAATCAGCCCCAGCATTTT	CAWSRDRENQPQHF
TRBV7-2	16	NA	TRBJ1-2	NA	TGTGCCAGCAGCTTGGATTCCAGGGGTTTACACTATGGCTACACCTTC	CASSLDSRGLHYGYTF
TRBV5-5	14	NA	TRBJ1-1	NA	TGTGCCAGCAGCTTTGGGAGGTGGAACACTGAAGCTTTCTTT	CASSFGRWNTEAFF
TRBV6-5	15	NA	TRBJ2-7	NA	TGTGCCAGCAGCTCTACCGGGGACTCCTCCTACGAGCAGTACTTC	CASSSTGDSSYEQYF
TRBV19	13	NA	TRBJ1-1	once	TGTGCCAGTACGACAGATATGAACACTGAAGCTTTCTTT	CASTTDMNTEAFF
TRBV15	13	TRBD1	TRBJ1-2	NA	TGTGCCACTGGCACCGGGACAGGTTATGGCTACACCTTC	CATGTGTGYGYTF
TRBV2	13	NA	TRBJ1-1	NA	TGTGCCAGCAGCAGGGGCTTGAACACTGAAGCTTTCTTT	CASSRGLNTEAFF
TRBV5-8	14	NA	TRBJ1-2	NA	TGTGCCAGCAGCATGCGGACAGTACGGCATGGCTACACCTTC	CASSMRTVRHGYTF
TRBV7-2	16	TRBD1	TRBJ1-6	NA	TGTGCCAGCAGCTTCGGACAGGGAAGTTATAATTCACCCCTCCACTTT	CASSFGQGSYNSPLHF